This is a list of T cell receptor beta chains from one sample in a study of blood T cell repertoires in COVID-19. The method was immunoSEQ multiplex PCR; TCRdb's version includes in-frame clones alone and lacks a portion of them. The sample holds about 330,000 clones, over 70% seen once. The sequenced sample was PBMCs or T cells enriched from blood (not recorded which). The receptors were gathered from a man in his thirties or forties who had recovered from COVID-19. CDR3s include the opening cysteine and the closing phenylalanine or tryptophan. D genes are given only for firm matches. The size entry is marked missing in some rows and otherwise reads once, few, many or a size class.

few,.,TRBJ1-1,TRBV7-9,17,CASSLTEPGQKNTEAFF,TGTGCCAGCAGCTTAACAGAACCGGGACAAAAGAACACTGAAGCTTTCTTT
.,.,TRBJ2-1,TRBV4-1,16,CASSQEPGTPYNEQFF,TGCGCCAGCAGCCAGGAGCCCGGGACTCCCTACAATGAGCAGTTCTTC
.,.,TRBJ1-6,TRBV6-1,18,CASSERGQMSSYNSPLHF,TGTGCCAGCAGTGAACGTGGACAGATGAGCTCCTATAATTCACCCCTCCACTTT
once,TRBD1,TRBJ1-1,TRBV27,15,CASSSIGQGITEAFF,TGTGCCAGCAGTTCAATTGGACAGGGGATCACTGAAGCTTTCTTT
.,TRBD1,TRBJ2-7,TRBV10-3,14,CAISDGTGPYEQYF,TGTGCCATCAGTGACGGGACAGGGCCCTACGAGCAGTACTTC
.,.,TRBJ2-3,TRBV28,14,CASSSGPLPHTQYF,TGTGCCAGCAGTTCTGGGCCCCTTCCACATACGCAGTATTTT
.,.,TRBJ2-7,TRBV3-1/TRBV3-2,15,CASSQRGLASYEQYF,TGTGCCAGCAGCCAGAGGGGGTTGGCCTCCTACGAGCAGTACTTC
.,.,TRBJ2-6,TRBV28,15,CASTSDGEGANVLTF,TGTGCCAGCACTTCGGACGGGGAAGGGGCCAACGTCCTGACTTTC
.,.,TRBJ1-4,TRBV5-6,16,CASSLDGSATNEKLFF,TGTGCCAGCAGCTTGGACGGGTCTGCAACTAATGAAAAACTGTTTTTT
few,TRBD2,TRBJ2-1,TRBV10-3,14,CAISGGGAANEQFF,TGTGCCATCAGCGGCGGGGGGGCCGCCAATGAGCAGTTCTTC
.,TRBD1,TRBJ2-5,TRBV2,14,CASSDRGRGETQYF,TGTGCCAGCAGTGACAGGGGGCGAGGAGAGACCCAGTACTTC
.,TRBD1,TRBJ2-1,TRBV11-3,19,CASSPPDRVGRIFRDEQFF,TGTGCCAGCAGCCCCCCGGACAGGGTAGGGCGGATTTTTCGCGATGAGCAGTTCTTC
.,.,TRBJ1-1,TRBV5-4,15,CASSLGRTQNTEAFF,TGTGCCAGCAGCTTGGGGCGGACACAGAACACTGAAGCTTTCTTT